This T cell receptor (beta chain) derives from a study of shared clonotypes between healthy human individuals. About this clone itself: The target antigen is unknown.

Findings and limits, study-wide: The sharing of 4.5% to 6.5% of naive CD4 clonotypes was seen across a few donors. How much donors shared clonotypes was expected to be affected by sequencing depth.

Original handling: Because ImmunoSEQ provided only junction sequences with no quality scores, the filtering differed. Repertoires were generated with immunoSEQ multiplex PCR, while TCRdb's copy carries only in-frame clones and drops some. The DNA was the basis for D and trimming; V, J and clone size are from that table. The table includes 2 million or so clones, roughly 94% detected once. The donors, all of them Caucasian adults, lived in Nashville, Tennessee. The specimen sequenced was naive CD4+ T cells sorted from blood. Noted subset: CD45RA+ positively selected. The sequence was obtained from a man aged 18 to 29 in good health.

CDR3 amino acids: CASSQSGTDTQYF. In DNA, the CDR3 is TGTGCCAGCAGCCAAAGTGGCACAGATACGCAGTATTTT. The chain employs TRBV14 and TRBJ2-3; no reliable D call. The CDR3 length is 13 residues. V was clipped by 2 bases and J by 1 base, with 4 bases between them. Germline values: CDR1 SGHDN, CDR2 FVKESK.